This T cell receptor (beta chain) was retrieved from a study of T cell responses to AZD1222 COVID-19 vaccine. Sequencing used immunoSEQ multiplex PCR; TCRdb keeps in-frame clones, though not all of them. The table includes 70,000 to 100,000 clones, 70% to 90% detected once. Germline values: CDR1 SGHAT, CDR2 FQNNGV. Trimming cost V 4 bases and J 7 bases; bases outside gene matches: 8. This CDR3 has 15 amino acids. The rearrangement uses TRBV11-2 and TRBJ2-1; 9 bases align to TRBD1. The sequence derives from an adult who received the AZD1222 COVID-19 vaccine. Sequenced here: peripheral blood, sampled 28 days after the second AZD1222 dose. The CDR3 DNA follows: TGTGCCAGCAGCTCACCGGGACAGGGCGAGAATGAGCAGTTCTTC. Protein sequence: CASSSPGQGENEQFF.